The source of this T cell receptor beta chain is a study of shared clonotypes between healthy human individuals. From germline, CDR1 is KGHSH and CDR2 LQKENI. The CDR3 length is 13 residues. V lost 4 bases and J lost 3, with 9 bases in between. Overall study findings and caveats: Non-shared clonotypes showed lower generation probabilities than clonotypes common to all four donors.

The investigators split CD4+ cells into a CD45RA+ naive subset and a CD45RA-negative memory subset. This clone appeared a few times. Its target is not known. Per the original methods: Sequence data from immunoSEQ were junction-only and lacked quality scores; consequently, filtering differed. Method: immunoSEQ multiplex PCR; TCRdb's copy keeps in-frame clones and lacks some. D and trimming were read from the DNA, whereas the V and J calls and clone size are those reported in that table. The sample holds about 2.3 million clones, approximately 93% seen once. The TCR was taken from a man between 18 and 35 years old in good health. Some clones in this sample may be carry-over from other donors' samples. The chain is built from TRBV18 and TRBJ1-1, with D uncertain. The sequencing sample was made of naive CD4+ T cells from PBMCs. Subset in this sample: CD45RA+ positively selected. The CDR3 region has the DNA TGTGCCAGCTCACAAATCCGGGACACTGAAGCTTTCTTT. It is translated as CASSQIRDTEAFF.